This is a list of T cell receptor beta chains from one sample in a study of T cell responses to AZD1222 COVID-19 vaccine. The method was immunoSEQ multiplex PCR; TCRdb's version includes in-frame clones alone and lacks a portion of them. The sample includes about 100,000 clones, about 89% of them seen just once. Sequencing was performed on peripheral blood, taken on day 0 of AZD1222 vaccination. Receptors originate from an adult in good health. CDR3s include the opening cysteine and the closing phenylalanine or tryptophan. D genes are given only for firm matches. Size is omitted from some rows. Given values are once, few, many or a class for expanded clones.

d_call	v_call	clone_size	j_call	cdr3_aa	cdr3_nt
NA	TRBV7-6	NA	TRBJ1-6	CASSLDRGQEPARGTYNSPLHF	TGTGCCAGCAGCTTAGACCGGGGACAAGAACCGGCGCGAGGAACCTATAATTCACCCCTCCACTTT
NA	TRBV5-1	few	TRBJ2-3	CASNQGGQASDTQYF	TGCGCCAGCAACCAGGGCGGGCAGGCCTCAGATACGCAGTATTTT
TRBD1	TRBV28	NA	TRBJ1-4	CASKEGAVNEKLFF	TGTGCCAGCAAGGAGGGGGCAGTAAATGAAAAACTGTTTTTT
TRBD1	TRBV7-2	NA	TRBJ1-6	CASSRTGGYSPLHF	TGTGCCAGCAGCCGGACAGGGGGCTATTCACCCCTCCACTTT
NA	TRBV3-1/TRBV3-2	NA	TRBJ2-6	CASSQNSGANVLTF	TGTGCCAGCAGCCAGAACTCTGGGGCCAACGTCCTGACTTTC
NA	TRBV3-1/TRBV3-2	medium-sized	TRBJ1-5	CASSQGGAFNQPQHF	TGTGCCAGCAGCCAAGGCGGAGCCTTCAATCAGCCCCAGCATTTT
NA	TRBV2	NA	TRBJ2-7	CASSEGFAEQYF	TGTGCCAGCAGTGAAGGGTTCGCCGAGCAGTACTTC
NA	TRBV2	NA	TRBJ2-7	CASSEPPHEQYF	TGTGCCAGCAGTGAGCCCCCACACGAGCAGTACTTC
NA	TRBV5-1	NA	TRBJ1-4	CASQPSTATNEKLFF	TGCGCCAGTCAGCCCTCGACAGCGACTAATGAAAAACTGTTTTTT
TRBD1	TRBV19	NA	TRBJ2-7	CASNSAGTGGSYEQYF	TGTGCCAGTAATTCCGCCGGGACAGGGGGCTCTTACGAGCAGTACTTC
NA	TRBV5-4	NA	TRBJ2-7	CASSMGQRAYEQYF	TGTGCCAGCAGCATGGGACAGCGGGCCTACGAGCAGTACTTC
NA	TRBV6-5	NA	TRBJ2-3	CASSYGGSDTQYF	TGTGCCAGCAGTTATGGAGGGTCGGATACGCAGTATTTT
TRBD1	TRBV7-2	NA	TRBJ2-7	CASSPYRGYEQYF	TGTGCCAGCAGCCCTTACAGGGGCTACGAGCAGTACTTC
TRBD2	TRBV11-3	NA	TRBJ2-5	CASSSSGGAETQYF	TGTGCCAGCAGCTCGAGCGGGGGGGCGGAGACCCAGTACTTC
NA	TRBV28	NA	TRBJ2-4	CASSYSGENIQYF	TGTGCCAGCAGCTATAGCGGAGAAAACATTCAGTACTTC
TRBD2	TRBV7-9	few	TRBJ2-7	CASSYRGGRLKEQYF	TGTGCCAGCAGCTACCGGGGGGGCCGGTTGAAGGAGCAGTACTTC
NA	TRBV28	NA	TRBJ1-4	CASSLSDEKLFF	TGTGCCAGCAGTTTATCGGATGAAAAACTGTTTTTT
NA	TRBV29-1	NA	TRBJ2-3	CSVDGGTDTQYF	TGCAGCGTTGACGGAGGAACAGATACGCAGTATTTT
NA	TRBV28	NA	TRBJ2-1	CASRSPGLFNWNEQFF	TGTGCCAGCAGGAGCCCGGGACTCTTCAATTGGAATGAGCAGTTCTTC
TRBD2	TRBV6-5	NA	TRBJ2-7	CASSLRSGGPFEQYF	TGTGCCAGCAGCTTAAGGTCGGGAGGGCCGTTCGAGCAGTACTTC
TRBD2	TRBV18	NA	TRBJ2-3	CASSPTRTSGVTDTQYF	TGTGCCAGCTCACCAACTCGGACTAGCGGGGTCACAGATACGCAGTATTTT
TRBD2	TRBV19	NA	TRBJ2-1	CASTTSGVGEQFF	TGTGCCAGTACGACTAGCGGGGTGGGTGAGCAGTTCTTC
NA	TRBV12-5	NA	TRBJ1-5	CASGLVPSSYSNQPQHF	TGTGCTAGTGGTTTGGTACCAAGCAGCTATAGCAATCAGCCCCAGCATTTT
TRBD1	TRBV28	NA	TRBJ1-5	CASSFRGAQPQHF	TGTGCCAGCAGTTTCAGGGGGGCTCAGCCCCAGCATTTT
NA	TRBV28	NA	TRBJ1-5	CASGGGNQPQHF	TGTGCCAGCGGGGGGGGCAATCAGCCCCAGCATTTT
NA	TRBV18	NA	TRBJ1-2	CASSRDSQDYGYTF	TGTGCCAGCTCACGAGACAGCCAAGACTATGGCTACACCTTC
TRBD2	TRBV19	NA	TRBJ2-3	CASSPRTSGRRDTQYF	TGTGCCAGTAGTCCCCGGACTAGCGGGAGGCGGGATACGCAGTATTTT
TRBD2	TRBV27	NA	TRBJ2-7	CASRRGTSGWEQYF	TGTGCCAGCAGACGTGGGACTAGCGGTTGGGAGCAGTACTTC
NA	TRBV7-9	NA	TRBJ1-5	CASSPRQTCNQPQHF	TGTGCCAGCAGCCCCAGACAGACATGCAATCAGCCCCAGCATTTT
NA	TRBV19	NA	TRBJ1-1	CASSTMEGIGTEAFF	TGTGCCAGTAGTACGATGGAGGGGATAGGCACTGAAGCTTTCTTT
TRBD1	TRBV7-9	NA	TRBJ1-5	CASSFGQGARSNQPQHF	TGTGCCAGCAGCTTTGGACAGGGGGCGCGGAGCAATCAGCCCCAGCATTTT
TRBD2	TRBV11-3	NA	TRBJ2-1	CASSSLAGGYNEQFF	TGTGCCAGCAGCTCACTAGCGGGGGGGTACAATGAGCAGTTCTTC
NA	TRBV29-1	NA	TRBJ2-2	CSASGYGELFF	TGCAGCGCCTCAGGGTACGGGGAGCTGTTTTTT
TRBD1	TRBV7-3	NA	TRBJ1-1	CASSLRGGTGELNTEAFF	TGTGCCAGCAGCTTAAGAGGGGGGACAGGGGAGCTGAACACTGAAGCTTTCTTT
TRBD1	TRBV5-1	NA	TRBJ1-1	CASSLAGTGAFGTEAFF	TGCGCCAGCAGCTTGGCTGGGACAGGGGCCTTTGGTACTGAAGCTTTCTTT
TRBD1	TRBV7-2	NA	TRBJ1-1	CASSLFRGHAFF	TGTGCCAGCAGCTTATTCAGGGGGCACGCTTTCTTT
TRBD2	TRBV6-5	NA	TRBJ2-1	CASSLTGTSRNEQFF	TGTGCCAGCAGCTTAACCGGGACTAGTCGCAATGAGCAGTTCTTC
TRBD2	TRBV6-4	once	TRBJ2-1	CASSVVAGVWPYNEQFF	TGTGCCAGCAGTGTGGTAGCGGGAGTATGGCCCTACAATGAGCAGTTCTTC
NA	TRBV4-1	NA	TRBJ1-2	CASSQDKGYGYTF	TGCGCCAGCAGCCAAGATAAAGGCTATGGCTACACCTTC
TRBD1	TRBV19	few	TRBJ1-2	CATVDRGRNYGYTF	TGTGCCACGGTGGACAGGGGGCGTAACTATGGCTACACCTTC
NA	TRBV3-1/TRBV3-2	NA	TRBJ1-1	CASSQEMGGTEAFF	TGTGCCAGCAGCCAAGAGATGGGGGGCACTGAAGCTTTCTTT
NA	TRBV6-6	NA	TRBJ1-6	CASSYPKKDLNSPLHF	TGTGCCAGCAGTTACCCAAAAAAAGACCTGAATTCACCCCTCCACTTT
TRBD1	TRBV12-5	NA	TRBJ2-7	CASGLEDRGRYF	TGTGCTAGTGGTTTAGAGGACAGGGGGAGGTACTTC
NA	TRBV19	NA	TRBJ1-4	CASRGTATNEKLFF	TGTGCCAGTAGAGGCACCGCAACTAATGAAAAACTGTTTTTT
NA	TRBV7-9	many	TRBJ1-2	CASSLEANYGYTF	TGTGCCAGCAGCTTAGAAGCAAACTATGGCTACACCTTC
NA	TRBV5-1	NA	TRBJ1-1	CASSSSTANTEAFF	TGCGCCAGCAGCTCGTCGACAGCCAACACTGAAGCTTTCTTT
NA	TRBV27	NA	TRBJ1-2	CASSSHGRTPWGYTF	TGTGCCAGCAGTTCCCACGGACGGACGCCCTGGGGCTACACCTTC
NA	TRBV14	NA	TRBJ2-5	CASSLTGTQYF	TGTGCCAGCAGCTTAACGGGGACCCAGTACTTC
NA	TRBV19	few	TRBJ1-1	CASSPYTTNTEAFF	TGTGCCAGTAGTCCATACACCACGAACACTGAAGCTTTCTTT
NA	TRBV10-3	NA	TRBJ2-2	CAISARTQNTGELFF	TGTGCCATCAGTGCTCGGACACAGAACACCGGGGAGCTGTTTTTT
NA	TRBV12-3/TRBV12-4	NA	TRBJ1-1	CASSLRTEAFF	TGTGCCAGCAGTTTAAGAACTGAGGCTTTCTTT
NA	TRBV19	few	TRBJ2-2	CASTSEGDGELFF	TGTGCCAGTACCAGTGAGGGGGACGGGGAGCTGTTTTTT
TRBD1	TRBV28	NA	TRBJ1-4	CASSPGQGREKLFF	TGTGCCAGCAGCCCTGGACAGGGTAGAGAAAAACTGTTTTTT
TRBD2	TRBV28	NA	TRBJ2-1	CASSSILRGRNEQFF	TGTGCCAGCAGTTCCATTCTCCGCGGGAGGAATGAGCAGTTCTTC
TRBD1	TRBV7-9	NA	TRBJ1-4	CASSANPGGRGEKLFF	TGTGCCAGCAGCGCAAACCCAGGGGGGAGGGGTGAAAAACTGTTTTTT
NA	TRBV18	NA	TRBJ2-3	CASSPGGGDTQYF	TGTGCCAGCTCACCCGGGGGCGGGGATACGCAGTATTTT
NA	TRBV19	NA	TRBJ2-2	CASSMGTPNTGELFF	TGTGCCAGTAGTATGGGGACACCGAACACCGGGGAGCTGTTTTTT
NA	TRBV27	NA	TRBJ2-3	CASSFSWSGFGVDTQYF	TGTGCCAGCAGTTTCTCCTGGTCGGGTTTTGGGGTGGATACGCAGTATTTT
TRBD1	TRBV10-2	NA	TRBJ1-2	CASRPGTGASWGNGYTF	TGCGCCAGCAGACCCGGGACAGGGGCCTCGTGGGGGAATGGCTACACCTTC